These 30 T cell receptor beta chains came from one sample sequenced in a study of prognosis after radiotherapy for stage I lung cancer. TCR beta CDR3 was amplified from genomic DNA by two-round multiplex PCR. Individual primers that were specific to each TRBV and TRBJ gene served in first-round PCR. TCRdb itself ran the multiplex PCR reads through MiXCR, one entry per CDR3 protein. Among around 30,000 distinct CDR3 sequences listed, around a third were seen once. The sequencing used PBMCs, collected before or after stereotactic body radiation therapy (not recorded which). The receptors come from a donor older than 45 with non-small cell lung cancer.

In its sample, this clonotype was seen many times. This chain links TRBV6-2 or TRBV6-3 with TRBJ2-6; D unresolved. The germline V gene encodes CDR1 MNHEY and CDR2 SVGEGT. Trimming pared 4 bases from V and 3 bases from J, leaving 4 bases between. The CDR3 has 13 amino acids. This CDR3 reads CASSSLGANVLTF. CDR3 bases: TGTGCCAGCAGTTCCCTTGGGGCCAACGTCCTGACTTTC.

This clonotype was recorded at least ten times. This sequence joins TRBV7-2 and TRBJ2-2; no firm D call. The germline CDR1 and CDR2 sequences are SGHTA and FQGNSA. The CDR3 contains 12 residues. Deletions cut 2 bases from V and 8 bases from J, with 6 bases between. The CDR3 nucleotides are TGTGCCAGCAGCTTAAATGGTGGGGAGCTGTTTTTT. Residues: CASSLNGGELFF.

The J gene is TRBJ2-7, the V gene TRBV6-5; no definite D call. V gave up 4 bases and J gave up 2 bases, with 9 bases separating them. The germline gives CDR1 MNHEY, CDR2 SVGAGI. This CDR3 region has 13 residues. CDR3 residues: CASSLFGAYEQYF. The DNA for the CDR3 is TGTGCCAGCAGTTTATTTGGGGCCTACGAGCAGTACTTC.

This clonotype was recorded at least ten times. The chain couples TRBV20-1 to TRBJ2-7, with D uncertain. Trimming left V 3 bases short and J 7 bases short, with 7 bases between. This CDR3 region has 10 residues. In germline, CDR1 is DFQATT, CDR2 SNEGSKA (reference sequence). The CDR3 loop reads CSASTLEQYF. The CDR3 DNA is TGCAGTGCTAGTACGTTGGAGCAGTACTTC.

This clonotype was detected ten times or more. The chain is built from TRBV6-1 and TRBJ2-3, with 8 bases fitting TRBD2. The trim removed 6 bases at V and 5 bases at J, leaving 4 bases unmatched. The germline V gene has CDR1 MNHNS and CDR2 SASEGT. This CDR3 has 13 residues. This chain's CDR3 is CASSPGREDTQYF. The CDR3 DNA is TGTGCCAGCAGCCCCGGGAGGGAAGATACGCAGTATTTT.

A single count supports this clonotype. The CDR3 does not close with the conserved phenylalanine or tryptophan, likely indicating a read error. The chain couples TRBV20-1 to TRBJ2-7; possible D gene TRBD2, 7 bases. CDR1 is DFQATT, CDR2 SNEGSKA, per germline (reference sequence). This CDR3 contains 16 residues. V was pared by 4 bases and J by 2 bases, with 21 bases between. The CDR3 nucleotides are TGCAGTGCTATGGTGTCGGGAAAGGGGGGGACCTACGAGCAGTACTTA. Residues: CSAMVSGKGGTYEQYL.

The CDR3 bases are TGTGCCACCAGTGATCCGTCGAGCTTAGACAAGAACACTGAAGCTTTCTTT. Protein sequence: CATSDPSSLDKNTEAFF. V gene TRBV24-1 combines with J gene TRBJ1-1; the D is unclear. In germline, CDR1 is KGHDR, CDR2 SFDVKD. Trimming stripped 3 bases from V and 1 base from J, with 17 bases between. This CDR3 has 17 residues.

This clonotype occurred many times. The V and J genes are TRBV20-1 and TRBJ2-1, with D perhaps being TRBD1 or TRBD2 (5 bases each). The CDR3 has 16 amino acids. Trimming pared 1 base from V and 5 bases from J, leaving 18 bases between. Germline V CDR1 and CDR2: DFQATT, SNEGSKA (reference sequence). The CDR3 here is CSARGLGAQVNNEQFF. CDR3 in DNA: TGCAGTGCTAGAGGACTCGGGGCCCAGGTTAACAATGAGCAGTTCTTC.

This clonotype has at least ten counts. The J gene is TRBJ2-3, the V gene TRBV10-3; 9 bases match TRBD2. CDR1 ENHRY and CDR2 SYGVKD come from the germline V gene. This CDR3 spans 16 amino acids. Losses at the gene ends were 3 bases for V and 1 base for J; bases not matched to a gene: 5. In DNA form, the CDR3 reads TGTGCCATCAGTGAAAATGGCGGGGGGGGCACAGATACGCAGTATTTT. Protein sequence: CAISENGGGGTDTQYF.

This rearrangement joins TRBV19 to TRBJ2-7, with TRBD1 matching over 9 bases. CDR1 is LNHDA, CDR2 SQIVND, per germline (reference sequence). The CDR3 is 14 residues long. Trimming removed 7 bases from V and 3 bases from J; junction bases left unmatched: 7. The CDR3 is CASNSGQGVYEQYF. In nucleotides, the CDR3 is TGTGCCAGTAACTCGGGACAGGGAGTCTACGAGCAGTACTTC.

This clonotype showed up just a few times. A read error may account for a junction end that differs from germline. The V call is TRBV7-9, the J call TRBJ2-1, with 12 bases that match TRBD2. The V gene's germline CDR1 is SEHNR and CDR2 FQNEAQ (reference sequence). This CDR3 region has 16 residues. The CDR3 DNA reads TGTACCAGCAGCCTAGCGGGAGGGGGTCCCGGGGGCGAGCAGTTCTTC. Its protein product is CTSSLAGGGPGGEQFF.

This clonotype was recorded at least ten times. The chain combines TRBV20-1 with TRBJ2-1, with TRBD2 identical over 12 bases. CDR1 DFQATT and CDR2 SNEGSKA come from the germline V gene (reference sequence). J was trimmed by 5 bases and V by 4 bases; bases with no gene match: 6. This CDR3 has 15 amino acids. In DNA form, the CDR3 reads TGCAGTGCTATTACTAGCGGGGGGTCCCACAATGAGCAGTTCTTC. Translation: CSAITSGGSHNEQFF.

The rearrangement links TRBV3-1 to TRBJ1-6; 8 bases are shared with TRBD1. This CDR3 spans 14 amino acids. V trimming: 5 bases; J trimming: 7 bases; junction bases outside the gene matches: 4. Germline V CDR1 and CDR2: LGHDT, YNNKEL (reference sequence). DNA of the CDR3: TGTGCCAGCAGCGCCCGGGACAGGAATTCACCCCTCCACTTT. Its translation is CASSARDRNSPLHF.

V usage is TRBV6-1 and J usage is TRBJ1-3; 9 positions match TRBD1. The V segment lost 6 bases and the J segment 4 bases; nucleotides outside the gene matches: 7. Germline CDR1 MNHNS, CDR2 SASEGT. This CDR3 comprises 15 residues. Here the CDR3 DNA reads TGTGCCAGCAGACCGAAAGGGACAGGGGGAAACACCATATATTTT. As protein: CASRPKGTGGNTIYF.

This clonotype was recorded many times. The CDR3 region is CASSSGLGQETQYF. The CDR3 DNA sequence: TGTGCCAGCAGCTCCGGACTGGGCCAAGAGACCCAGTACTTC. The rearrangement links TRBV7-2 to TRBJ2-5; D is perhaps TRBD2 (5 bases). Trimming removed 4 bases from V and 1 base from J, with 10 bases in between. CDR1 and CDR2 (germline): SGHTA, FQGNSA. The CDR3 totals 14 residues.

This clonotype was recorded many times. V usage is TRBV5-4 and J usage is TRBJ2-7; 15 bases line up with TRBD2. Trimming removed 4 bases from V and 6 bases from J; junction bases left unmatched: 8. Germline loops: CDR1 SGHNT, CDR2 YYREEE (reference sequence). The CDR3 loop spans 16 amino acids. The CDR3 here is CASSHGTSGGSGEQYF. CDR3 DNA sequence: TGTGCCAGCAGCCATGGGACTAGCGGGGGGTCCGGCGAGCAGTACTTC.

In its sample, this clonotype was seen many times. The chain couples TRBV19 to TRBJ2-2, with 8 bases matching TRBD1. The CDR3 has 15 amino acids. Per germline, CDR1 LNHDA and CDR2 SQIVND (reference sequence). V was pared by 4 bases and J by 3 bases, with 4 bases of the junction left unmatched. The CDR3 DNA sequence: TGTGCCAGTAGTAAGAACAGGGGGGACACCGGGGAGCTGTTTTTT. Translation gives CASSKNRGDTGELFF.

Ten or more counts support this clonotype. The chain carries TRBV5-4 and TRBJ2-7; no reliable D call. There are 13 residues in the CDR3. Trimming took off 2 bases at V and 7 bases at J, with 13 bases between the two ends. Germline CDR1 SGHNT, CDR2 YYREEE (reference sequence). The CDR3 reads CASSFRVQGEQYF. The CDR3 coding sequence is TGTGCCAGCAGCTTCCGGGTCCAAGGAGAGCAGTACTTC.

This clonotype was detected many times. The chain has TRBV20-1 and TRBJ2-3; no firm D call. V gave up 1 base and J gave up 3 bases, with 8 bases separating them. The CDR3 is made up of 13 amino acids. Germline-derived CDR1 and CDR2 are DFQATT and SNEGSKA (reference sequence). The CDR3 region has the DNA TGCAGTGCTAGAGTAGCACCTACAGATACGCAGTATTTT. It encodes CSARVAPTDTQYF.

This clonotype showed up many times. V gene TRBV19 combines with J gene TRBJ1-5; no definite D call. This CDR3 has 13 residues. CDR1 is LNHDA and CDR2 is SQIVND in the germline V gene (reference sequence). Trimming cost V 6 bases and J 5 bases, with 11 bases left between them. The CDR3 region has the DNA TGTGCCAGTAGCTCCCTTGGCTATCAGCCCCAGCATTTT. Protein sequence: CASSSLGYQPQHF.

The V and J genes are TRBV12-5 and TRBJ1-4; tentatively, D is TRBD1 (6 bases). The CDR3 is 12 amino acids. CDR1 and CDR2 from the germline V gene are LGHNT and FRNRAP. CDR3 in amino acids: CVAEGDGEKLFF. The CDR3, as DNA: TGTGTCGCCGAGGGGGATGGCGAAAAACTGTTTTTT.

This clonotype was counted ten times or more. The rearrangement links TRBV18 to TRBJ2-7; D not certain. Deletions cut 0 bases from V and 4 bases from J, with 10 bases between. The CDR3 loop spans 14 amino acids. CDR1 is KGHSH and CDR2 is LQKENI in the germline V gene. CDR3 DNA: TGTGCCAGCTCACCACCGTTGGCGTATTACGAGCAGTACTTC. Amino acids: CASSPPLAYYEQYF.

This clonotype was seen ten or more times. The gene calls are TRBV10-2 and TRBJ1-5; TRBD1 might be the D (6 bases). Germline CDR1 is WSHSY and CDR2 is SAAADI. Trimming left V 3 bases short and J 11 bases short, with 14 bases between. The CDR3 is 13 residues long. The CDR3 sequence is CASSDRGGQTQHF. Written as DNA, the CDR3 is TGCGCCAGCAGTGACAGGGGCGGCCAGACCCAGCATTTT.

The chain carries TRBV20-1 and TRBJ1-1; D not certain. V was trimmed by 0 bases and J by 1 base, leaving 3 bases between them. The CDR3 is 12 amino acids. Germline V lookup: CDR1 DFQATT, CDR2 SNEGSKA (reference sequence). CDR3 amino acids: CSAREGNTEAFF. CDR3 nucleotides: TGCAGTGCTAGAGAAGGGAACACTGAAGCTTTCTTT.

This chain joins TRBV30 and TRBJ1-3; D might be TRBD1 (5 bases). V lost 0 bases and J lost 2, with 8 bases in between. Germline values: CDR1 GTSNPN, CDR2 SVGIG (reference sequence). The CDR3 extends over 14 amino acids. The CDR3 DNA sequence: TGTGCCTGGAGTGTACCGGGGGCTGGAAACACCATATATTTT. Translating gives CAWSVPGAGNTIYF.

This clonotype was recorded at least ten times. The V gene is TRBV18, the J gene TRBJ2-5; D is uncertain. CDR3 length: 12 amino acids. Germline CDR1 and CDR2: KGHSH and LQKENI. The V gene lost 1 base and the J gene lost 4 bases, with 4 bases spanning the gap. CDR3 sequence: CASSPQGETQYF. DNA for the CDR3: TGTGCCAGCTCACCACAGGGAGAGACCCAGTACTTC. The complete variable domain, with remaining parts taken from reference TRBV18 and TRBJ2-5, reads NAGVMQNPRHLVRRRGQEARLRCSPMKGHSHVYWYRQLPEEGLKFMVYLQKENIIDESGMPKERFSAEFPKEGPSILRIQQVVRGDSAAYFCASSPQGETQYFGPGTRLLVL.

This clonotype was seen only once. A much more abundant neighbour one base away suggests this may be a read error. The chain uses TRBV10-3 and TRBJ1-1; weak D call: TRBD1 (5 bases). The CDR3 loop spans 12 amino acids. The V gene's germline CDR1 is ENHRY and CDR2 SYGVKD. Written as DNA, the CDR3 is TGTGCCATCAGTGTGGGGGGGGATGAAGATTTCTTT. Residues: CAISVGGDEDFF.

This clonotype is classed as medium-sized. V gene TRBV6-4 combines with J gene TRBJ1-6; 8 bases match TRBD1. V gave up 3 bases and J gave up 7 bases; unmatched junction bases: 2. Germline V gives CDR1 MRHNA, CDR2 SNTAGT. This CDR3 comprises 14 residues. The DNA of the CDR3 is TGTGCCAGCAGTGAAGGGACAGGAAATTCACCCCTCCACTTT. The encoded protein is CASSEGTGNSPLHF.

This clonotype was counted ten times or more. V and J are TRBV6-5 and TRBJ1-4, with D possibly TRBD1 on 5 matching bases. Germline V gene data show CDR1 as MNHEY and CDR2 as SVGAGI. Trimming shortened V by 2 bases and J by 12 bases, and 19 bases separated the two germline ends. CDR3 length equals 15 residues. DNA of the CDR3: TGTGCCAGCAGTTACCTCAGTACGTACTCAGGGCAACTGTTTTTT. It is translated as CASSYLSTYSGQLFF.

This clonotype is a singleton in its sample. Sequence at one end of the junction differs from germline and may be a read error. This chain links TRBV4-2 with TRBJ2-2, with D possibly matching TRBD2 (6 bases). Germline CDR1 is LGHNA and CDR2 is YNFKEQ. This CDR3 contains 14 residues. The CDR3 spells CASSLDQGAGGLFF. In nucleotides, the CDR3 is TGTGCCAGCAGCCTTGACCAGGGAGCCGGGGGGCTGTTTTTT.